These 32 T cell receptor beta chains came from one sample sequenced in a study of T cell clusters in autoimmune cytopenias. TRB amplification used approximately 250 ng of peripheral blood genomic DNA. TRB rearrangements were amplified by touch-down multiplex PCR with mixed TRB-A/B primers. TCRdb re-called the multiplex PCR reads and shows each CDR3 protein once, DNA omitted. This sample's table has about 4,000 distinct CDR3 sequences. Sequenced material: peripheral blood. These TCRs come from a human donor with an autoimmune cytopenia or autoimmune hepatitis (not recorded which).

This clonotype counts as medium-sized by frequency. J is TRBJ1-1 and V is TRBV7-6. There are 14 residues in the CDR3. The germline V gene encodes CDR1 SGHVS and CDR2 FNYEAQ. CDR3 region: CASSLVTDNTEAFF.

This clonotype counts as medium-sized by frequency. The genes are TRBV12-3 or TRBV12-4 and TRBJ2-5; TCRdb designates TRBD2, a call that cannot be tested without DNA. This CDR3 contains 13 residues. CDR3 sequence reads: CASSPGLQETQYF.

In terms of frequency, this clonotype is medium-sized. The chain links TRBV6-6 to TRBJ1-6. Germline-derived CDR1 and CDR2 are MNHNY and SVGAGI (reference sequence). The CDR3 runs to 15 residues. The CDR3 sequence: CASSSTQGGNSPLHF.

This clonotype counts as medium-sized by frequency. This CDR3 is CASSYSPTGVSPLHF. The gene calls are TRBV6-5 and TRBJ1-6; checking the TCRdb D call of TRBD1 is not possible without DNA. Per the germline V gene, CDR1 is MNHEY and CDR2 is SVGAGI. The CDR3 is 15 amino acids.

By frequency, this clonotype registers medium-sized. This sequence joins TRBV4-2 and TRBJ2-5; the TCRdb call, TRBD2, lacks DNA for checking. Germline values: CDR1 LGHNA, CDR2 YNFKEQ. This CDR3 region has 15 residues. The CDR3 is CASSPPSGGQETQYF.

This clonotype is deemed medium-sized by its frequency. The rearrangement joins TRBV30 to TRBJ2-5; there is no DNA to check the TCRdb D call of TRBD2. Germline lookup yields CDR1 GTSNPN and CDR2 SVGIG (reference sequence). The CDR3 runs 15 residues. This chain's CDR3 is CAWSLKRGRGETQYF. The whole variable domain, filled in from reference TRBV30 and TRBJ2-5, reads SQTIHQWPATLVQPVGSPLSLECTVEGTSNPNLYWYRQAAGRGLQLLFYSVGIGQISSEVPQNLSASRPQDRQFILSSKKLLLSDSGFYLCAWSLKRGRGETQYFGPGTRLLVL.

This chain connects TRBV7-2 to TRBJ2-7; TCRdb's D gene call, TRBD2, goes unchecked for lack of DNA. The CDR3 has 17 amino acids. In germline, CDR1 is SGHTA, CDR2 FQGNSA. The CDR3 spells CASSLGLAGGGGYEQYF.

In terms of frequency, this clonotype is medium-sized. The rearrangement uses TRBV30 and TRBJ2-7; TCRdb's D call of TRBD2 is untestable without DNA. Germline V gene data show CDR1 as GTSNPN and CDR2 as SVGIG (reference sequence). The CDR3 length is 15 residues. The CDR3: CAWIRAGGGSYEQYF.

Judged by frequency, this clonotype is medium-sized. The V gene is TRBV12-3 or TRBV12-4, the J gene TRBJ2-3; TCRdb names TRBD1, which stays unverified in the absence of DNA. This CDR3 is built from 16 residues. CDR3 protein: CASRPRTGALRDTQYF.

V gene TRBV6-5 combines with J gene TRBJ2-3. The germline V gene has CDR1 MNHEY and CDR2 SVGAGI. The CDR3 has 14 amino acids. This CDR3 reads CASSAGRDTDTQYF.

J is TRBJ1-1 and V is TRBV6-5. The CDR3 runs 13 residues. The V gene's germline CDR1 is MNHEY and CDR2 SVGAGI. The CDR3 sequence is CASSFQRSTEAFF.

The chain combines TRBV19 with TRBJ2-3; with no DNA, the TCRdb D assignment of TRBD2 cannot be verified. Germline V gene data show CDR1 as LNHDA and CDR2 as SQIVND (reference sequence). This CDR3 is built from 15 residues. CDR3 in amino acids: CASSPLAGATDTQYF.

By frequency, this clonotype registers large. This sequence joins TRBV30 and TRBJ1-2; TCRdb picks TRBD1, but there is no DNA to check that call. The germline V gene encodes CDR1 GTSNPN and CDR2 SVGIG (reference sequence). The CDR3 extends over 14 amino acids. CDR3 sequence reads: CAWLQTGPAYGYTF.

This clonotype is labeled medium-sized based on frequency. This sequence joins TRBV20-1 and TRBJ2-1; with no DNA, the TCRdb D assignment of TRBD2 cannot be verified. From germline, CDR1 is DFQATT and CDR2 SNEGSKA (reference sequence). The CDR3 has 14 amino acids. CDR3 loop: CSASPPSGHNEQFF.

This clonotype is labeled large based on frequency. V usage is TRBV29-1 and J usage is TRBJ2-3. CDR1 SQVTM and CDR2 ANQGSEA come from the germline V gene. This CDR3 has 12 residues. The CDR3 region is CSGDPSTDTQYF.

The rearrangement links TRBV4-3 to TRBJ1-6; the TRBD1 assignment by TCRdb is unverifiable without DNA. The CDR3 runs to 13 residues. Germline values: CDR1 LGHNA, CDR2 YSLEER. The CDR3 is CASSQGQGPPLHF.

CDR3: CASSLADRGYGYTF. The chain employs TRBV7-2 and TRBJ1-2; TCRdb's assignment of TRBD1 cannot be checked, as there is no DNA. Per the germline V gene, CDR1 is SGHTA and CDR2 is FQGNSA. The length of the CDR3 is 14 residues.

This clonotype is deemed medium-sized by its frequency. The rearrangement links TRBV6-4 to TRBJ2-2. The germline gives CDR1 MRHNA, CDR2 SNTAGT. The CDR3 is 13 amino acids. The CDR3 protein is CASSDRDTGELFF.

The chain employs TRBV30 and TRBJ2-3; lacking DNA, the TRBD2 call made by TCRdb goes unchecked. The CDR3 length is 15 residues. Germline-derived CDR1 and CDR2 are GTSNPN and SVGIG (reference sequence). CDR3: CACSGQFDRTDTQYF.

This clonotype is large by frequency. This chain connects TRBV30 to TRBJ2-3; TCRdb's assignment of TRBD2 cannot be checked, as there is no DNA. The germline V gene encodes CDR1 GTSNPN and CDR2 SVGIG (reference sequence). The CDR3 contains 15 residues. CDR3 sequence reads: CAWSVQGGWSDTQYF.

V is TRBV7-2 and J is TRBJ1-6. This CDR3 is 16 amino acids long. From germline, CDR1 is SGHTA and CDR2 FQGNSA. This CDR3 reads CASSWDLQTTGSPLHF.

The rearrangement uses TRBV27 and TRBJ1-2; the D gene TCRdb calls, TRBD1, cannot be checked with no DNA. The CDR3 runs to 13 residues. Germline lookup yields CDR1 MNHEY and CDR2 SMNVEV (reference sequence). This chain's CDR3 is CASSPRGRVGYTF.

The chain joins TRBV15 to TRBJ1-3; no DNA is available, so the TRBD1 call from TCRdb remains unchecked. CDR1 is LNHNV, CDR2 YYDKDF, per germline (reference sequence). CDR3 length: 15 amino acids. The CDR3 sequence is CATSRVQGAGNTIYF. Variable domain in full (rest from reference TRBV15 and TRBJ1-3): DAMVIQNPRYQVTQFGKPVTLSCSQTLNHNVMYWYQQKSSQAPKLLFHYYDKDFNNEADTPDNFQSRRPNTSFCFLDIRSPGLGDTAMYLCATSRVQGAGNTIYFGEGSWLTVV.

The rearrangement links TRBV15 to TRBJ2-4; TCRdb indicates TRBD1, and absent DNA this call remains unverified. Germline assignment: CDR1 LNHNV and CDR2 YYDKDF (reference sequence). The CDR3 spans 15 residues. The CDR3 loop reads CATSTLLVGSDIQYF. Full variable domain (outside the CDR3, taken from reference TRBV15 and TRBJ2-4): DAMVIQNPRYQVTQFGKPVTLSCSQTLNHNVMYWYQQKSSQAPKLLFHYYDKDFNNEADTPDNFQSRRPNTSFCFLDIRSPGLGDTAMYLCATSTLLVGSDIQYFGAGTRLSVL.

This clonotype is medium-sized (0.01 to 0.1%) by frequency. The V gene is TRBV6-2 or TRBV6-3, the J gene TRBJ1-2. CDR1 MNHEY and CDR2 SVGEGT come from the germline V gene. This CDR3 contains 12 residues. CDR3: CASSQEDYGYTF.

This clonotype ranks as medium-sized in terms of frequency. The V gene is TRBV12-3 or TRBV12-4, the J gene TRBJ2-1. The CDR3 spans 14 residues. The CDR3 loop is CASSFLMGRNEQFF.

This clonotype is labeled medium-sized based on frequency. This chain connects TRBV19 to TRBJ1-2; TCRdb selects TRBD1, and the lack of DNA leaves this call unchecked. Germline CDR1 LNHDA, CDR2 SQIVND (reference sequence). The CDR3 has 15 amino acids. This chain's CDR3 is CASNRDRGFNYGYTF.

This CDR3 is CASSFGGAGANVLTF. The rearrangement links TRBV7-9 to TRBJ2-6; TCRdb gives TRBD1 as the D gene, but with no DNA this cannot be confirmed. CDR1 and CDR2 from the germline V gene are SEHNR and FQNEAQ (reference sequence). The CDR3 sequence is 15 residues long.

This chain joins TRBV19 and TRBJ1-2; there is no DNA to check the TCRdb D call of TRBD1. Germline V CDR1 and CDR2: LNHDA, SQIVND (reference sequence). This CDR3 has 14 amino acids. The CDR3 reads CASSTAPGVYGYTF.

This clonotype ranks as medium-sized in terms of frequency. V gene TRBV20-1 combines with J gene TRBJ1-6. CDR3 size: 11 residues. Germline V gene data show CDR1 as DFQATT and CDR2 as SNEGSKA (reference sequence). This CDR3 reads CSGADNSPLHF.

This clonotype is identified as medium-sized from frequency. The genes are TRBV6-1 and TRBJ2-1; TCRdb's D gene call, TRBD1, goes unchecked for lack of DNA. Germline V gene sequence: CDR1 MNHNS, CDR2 SASEGT. This CDR3 is 13 amino acids long. The CDR3 reads CASSTGQFNEQFF.

Frequency places this clonotype as medium-sized (0.01 to 0.1%). CDR3 in amino acids: CASSIGQGGYGYTF. This sequence joins TRBV12-3 or TRBV12-4 and TRBJ1-2; TCRdb names TRBD1, which stays unverified in the absence of DNA. The CDR3 is made up of 14 amino acids.